One and the same sample provided the 9 T cell receptor beta chains below, sequenced in a study of blood T cell repertoires in COVID-19. Some clones are missing from TCRdb's copy, which holds only in-frame ones; the method was immunoSEQ multiplex PCR. The table lists around 260,000 clones, about 88% of them singletons. Sequenced sample: peripheral blood. These receptors all come from a man younger than 30 with active or convalescent COVID-19.

This rearrangement joins TRBV5-1 to TRBJ2-3, with D possibly being TRBD2 (6 bases). Germline values: CDR1 SGHRS, CDR2 YFSETQ. Trimming shortened V by 5 bases and J by 0 bases, and 10 bases separated the two germline ends. CDR3 length: 14 amino acids. CDR3 amino acids: CASRGGPSTDTQYF. The CDR3 nucleotides are TGCGCCAGCAGAGGAGGGCCAAGCACAGATACGCAGTATTTT.

Here the CDR3 reads CASSRGTVRRNQPQHF. The CDR3 region has the DNA TGTGCCAGCAGTAGGGGGACAGTTAGGAGGAATCAGCCCCAGCATTTT. The rearrangement uses TRBV28 and TRBJ1-5, with 7 bases that match TRBD1. The CDR3 is made up of 16 amino acids. CDR1 and CDR2 from the germline V gene are MDHEN and SYDVKM. After removal of 5 bases from V and 4 bases from J, the junction contained 11 bases not matched to a gene.

This sequence joins TRBV11-2 and TRBJ2-1; tentative D call: TRBD2 (6 bases). CDR1 and CDR2 (germline): SGHAT, FQNNGV. The CDR3 totals 15 residues. V was shortened by 4 bases and J by 6 bases, with 16 bases between the two germline ends. CDR3 sequence reads: CASSSVRRDINEQFF. For the CDR3, the DNA is TGTGCCAGCAGCTCCGTTAGGAGGGATATCAATGAGCAGTTCTTC.

This clone was detected once. This chain uses TRBV3-1 (or the pseudogene TRBV3-2) with TRBJ2-7; D unclear. Between the trimmed V and J ends, which lost 2 bases and 0 bases, there was a span of 8 bases. Germline CDR1 is LGHDT and CDR2 is YNNKEL (reference sequence). The CDR3 is 14 amino acids. Here the CDR3 DNA reads TGTGCCAGCAGCCAAAAGCCGATCTCCTACGAGCAGTACTTC. Translation: CASSQKPISYEQYF.

This clone occurred once. The chain recombines TRBV19 with TRBJ1-2, with no clear D. V was shortened by 0 bases and J by 2 bases, with 4 bases between the two germline ends. The CDR3 length is 13 residues. Germline CDR1 LNHDA, CDR2 SQIVND (reference sequence). CDR3 in DNA: TGTGCCAGTAGTATAGACGGGAACTATGGCTACACCTTC. Translated, it gives CASSIDGNYGYTF.

J is TRBJ2-3 and V is TRBV19, with 10 bases identical to TRBD1. With V trimmed by 1 base and J by 4 bases, 5 bases remained unmatched. Germline CDR1 reads LNHDA; CDR2 reads SQIVND (reference sequence). The CDR3 is 16 amino acids. The CDR3, as DNA: TGTGCCAGTAGTATAGCTCCGGGACAGGGGCCAGATACGCAGTATTTT. This gives the protein CASSIAPGQGPDTQYF.

This chain connects TRBV27 to TRBJ2-1, with 7 bases matching TRBD2. Germline CDR1 reads MNHEY; CDR2 reads SMNVEV (reference sequence). The CDR3 runs 15 residues. J lost 0 bases, V lost 3 bases, and 2 bases had no gene match. The DNA for the CDR3 is TGTGCCAGCAGTTTGGGCGGGAGCTCCTACAATGAGCAGTTCTTC. Encoded protein: CASSLGGSSYNEQFF.

This clone was observed at least ten times. This chain connects TRBV5-1 to TRBJ2-2; 10 bases agree with TRBD1. Looked up from germline, CDR1 is SGHRS and CDR2 is YFSETQ. The CDR3 totals 15 residues. V lost 5 bases and J lost 5; bases outside the gene matches: 6. The CDR3 here is CASSWTGGETGELFF. The CDR3 DNA follows: TGCGCCAGCAGTTGGACAGGGGGAGAGACCGGGGAGCTGTTTTTT.

There are a few counts of this clone. This rearrangement joins TRBV21-1 to TRBJ1-5; TRBD1, as called in the table, went unchecked against the DNA. TRBV21-1 is described as a pseudogene. The CDR3 is 16 amino acids. The CDR3 nucleotides read TGTGCCAGCAGCAAAGGACAGGGGGGGAGGAATCAGCCCCAGCATTTT. It is translated as CASSKGQGGRNQPQHF.